These 30 T cell receptor beta chains originate from one sample sequenced in a study of blood T cell repertoires in COVID-19. Only in-frame clones appear in the TCRdb table, and some are missing; sequencing was by immunoSEQ multiplex PCR. This table holds 65,000 to 70,000 clones, approximately 86% found once. Input material: peripheral blood. Source of these receptors: a man at least 80 years old with active COVID-19.

The chain has TRBV4-2 and TRBJ2-1, with 10 bases fitting TRBD1. This CDR3 is 16 amino acids long. CDR1 is LGHNA, CDR2 YNFKEQ, per germline. V lost 1 base, J lost 4 bases, and 4 bases stayed unmatched. The CDR3 reads CASSQAGTGDYNEQFF. The DNA for the CDR3 is TGTGCCAGCAGCCAAGCCGGGACAGGGGATTACAATGAGCAGTTCTTC.

The V call is TRBV19, the J call TRBJ1-2; D possibly corresponds to TRBD1 (5 bases). Trimming took off 1 base at V and 6 bases at J, with 9 bases between the two ends. The CDR3 runs 13 residues. Germline-derived CDR1 and CDR2 are LNHDA and SQIVND (reference sequence). The CDR3, as DNA: TGTGCCAGTAGTATAGCAGGGTTCGATGGCTACACCTTC. Translation: CASSIAGFDGYTF. Together with reference TRBV19 and TRBJ1-2, the CDR3 gives the full variable domain: DGGITQSPKYLFRKEGQNVTLSCEQNLNHDAMYWYRQDPGQGLRLIYYSQIVNDFQKGDIAEGYSVSREKKESFPLTVTSAQKNPTAFYLCASSIAGFDGYTFGSGTRLTVV.

J is TRBJ2-7 and V is TRBV19, with 7 bases matching TRBD1. CDR1 is LNHDA and CDR2 is SQIVND in the germline V gene (reference sequence). Unmatched junction bases numbered 13, after V lost 8 bases and J lost 3 bases. The CDR3 extends over 15 amino acids. The CDR3: CASSKGGPQIYEQYF. The CDR3 bases are TGTGCCAGTTCTAAAGGGGGCCCACAGATCTACGAGCAGTACTTC.

The chain is built from TRBV3-1 (or the pseudogene TRBV3-2) and TRBJ2-1; TRBD1 matches 9 bases. The CDR3 has 13 amino acids. V was clipped by 4 bases and J by 8 bases; unmatched bases: 3. The V gene's germline CDR1 is LGHDT and CDR2 YNNKEL (reference sequence). CDR3 bases: TGTGCCAGCAGCCCGGGACAGGGCCATGAGCAGTTCTTC. Protein sequence: CASSPGQGHEQFF.

The V call is TRBV12-3 or TRBV12-4, the J call TRBJ1-1; 8 bases line up with TRBD1. Germline trimming cut 4 bases from V and 11 bases from J; bases unmatched to any gene: 6. This CDR3 region has 12 residues. The CDR3: CASSWTGLRAFF. The CDR3 DNA reads as TGTGCCAGCAGTTGGACAGGGTTGCGTGCTTTCTTT.

The rearrangement uses TRBV6-5 and TRBJ1-1, with 7 bases that match TRBD1. CDR1 and CDR2 (germline): MNHEY, SVGAGI. The CDR3 totals 14 residues. After removal of 8 bases from V and 0 bases from J, the junction contained 6 bases not matched to a gene. CDR3 amino acids: CASGPGQLNTEAFF. DNA for the CDR3: TGTGCCAGCGGACCGGGACAGTTGAACACTGAAGCTTTCTTT.

V gene TRBV15 combines with J gene TRBJ2-7; D may be TRBD2 (5 bases). CDR1 is LNHNV, CDR2 YYDKDF, per germline (reference sequence). Trimming shortened V by 0 bases and J by 2 bases, and 5 bases separated the two germline ends. The CDR3 has 13 amino acids. The CDR3 spells CATSRDSAYEQYF. CDR3 nucleotide sequence: TGTGCCACCAGCAGAGATAGCGCCTACGAGCAGTACTTC.

The chain links TRBV4-1 to TRBJ2-1; 9 bases agree with TRBD2. The CDR3 is 17 amino acids. With 1 base clipped from V and 0 bases from J, the junction kept 4 bases outside the gene matches. CDR1 is MGHRA, CDR2 YSYEKL, per germline. The CDR3 region is CASSQGAGLASYNEQFF. The CDR3 DNA sequence: TGCGCCAGCAGCCAAGGTGCGGGACTAGCCTCCTACAATGAGCAGTTCTTC.

This clone appeared a few times. The rearrangement links TRBV7-6 to TRBJ2-2, with D hard to call. Germline CDR1 reads SGHVS; CDR2 reads FNYEAQ. Trimming pared 1 base from V and 5 bases from J, leaving 14 bases between. The CDR3 contains 16 residues. The CDR3 nucleotides read TGTGCCAGCAGCTTAGAGCTCGGTTTAGTTACCGGGGAGCTGTTTTTT. Translated, it gives CASSLELGLVTGELFF. The entire variable domain, with the rest obtained from reference TRBV7-6 and TRBJ2-2, is as follows: GAGVSQSPRYKVTKRGQDVALRCDPISGHVSLYWYRQALGQGPEFLTYFNYEAQQDKSGLPNDRFSAERPEGSISTLTIQRTEQRDSAMYRCASSLELGLVTGELFFGEGSRLTVL.

V usage is TRBV6-5 and J usage is TRBJ1-4; D gene ambiguous. V dropped 10 bases and J dropped 11 bases, with 17 bases sitting between them. The CDR3 length is 12 residues. Germline values: CDR1 MNHEY, CDR2 SVGAGI. In nucleotides, the CDR3 is TGTGCCACCTCCGGTGCTTTCGGGAAACTGTTTTTT. Encoded protein: CATSGAFGKLFF.

The V and J genes are TRBV5-1 and TRBJ1-4; TRBD1 matches at 9 bases. The CDR3 consists of 14 residues. V dropped 3 bases and J dropped 7; count of bases not matched to a gene: 4. Germline CDR1 reads SGHRS; CDR2 reads YFSETQ. The CDR3: CASSSGTGLEKLFF. CDR3 in DNA: TGCGCCAGCAGCTCCGGGACAGGGCTTGAAAAACTGTTTTTT.

This clone has only a few counts. J is TRBJ1-2 and V is TRBV7-2; perhaps TRBD1 as D (5 bases). Looked up from germline, CDR1 is SGHTA and CDR2 is FQGNSA. CDR3 size: 14 residues. V lost 11 bases to trimming and J lost 0 bases, with 16 bases between them. The CDR3: CAASLGGANYGYTF. DNA of the CDR3: TGTGCCGCGAGTCTGGGGGGAGCTAACTATGGCTACACCTTC.

In its sample, this clone was seen a few times. The J gene is TRBJ2-3, the V gene TRBV5-1, with 7 bases lining up with TRBD2. The germline V gene encodes CDR1 SGHRS and CDR2 YFSETQ. The CDR3 consists of 14 residues. V lost 4 bases to trimming and J lost 4 bases; unmatched junction nucleotides: 6. CDR3 region: CASSPRGEADTQYF. The CDR3 DNA sequence: TGCGCCAGCAGCCCACGGGGGGAGGCAGATACGCAGTATTTT. The full variable domain, its missing parts supplied by reference TRBV5-1 and TRBJ2-3, is KAGVTQTPRYLIKTRGQQVTLSCSPISGHRSVSWYQQTPGQGLQFLFEYFSETQRNKGNFPGRFSGRQFSNSRSEMNVSTLELGDSALYLCASSPRGEADTQYFGPGTRLTVL.

The sample holds a few counts of this clone. The V and J genes are TRBV7-6 and TRBJ2-3; 8 bases line up with TRBD2. The trim removed 1 base at V and 5 bases at J, leaving 11 bases unmatched. This CDR3 comprises 17 residues. The germline gives CDR1 SGHVS, CDR2 FNYEAQ. The CDR3 nucleotides are TGTGCCAGCAGCTTAGGGGCTAGCGGGTCGTTGTTAGATACGCAGTATTTT. As protein: CASSLGASGSLLDTQYF.

The chain links TRBV6-5 to TRBJ1-6, with a possible D match to TRBD1 (6 bases). The CDR3 is made up of 13 amino acids. Germline loops: CDR1 MNHEY, CDR2 SVGAGI. V was pared by 7 bases and J by 10 bases, with 14 bases between. CDR3 region: CASKQGNESPLHF. CDR3 nucleotides: TGTGCCAGCAAACAGGGTAACGAATCACCCCTCCACTTT.

This clone has a handful of counts. The CDR3 protein is CASSLAQGADGYTF. The CDR3 region has the DNA TGTGCCAGCAGCTTAGCGCAGGGGGCAGATGGCTACACCTTC. The V and J genes are TRBV7-2 and TRBJ1-2; 8 bases agree with TRBD1. The junction had 3 bases not matched to a gene; V was cut back by 0 bases and J by 6 bases. Germline lookup yields CDR1 SGHTA and CDR2 FQGNSA. The CDR3 length is 14 residues.

The chain joins TRBV7-9 to TRBJ1-1, with D possibly matching TRBD1 (5 bases). V was pared by 4 bases and J by 4 bases, with 13 bases between. Per the germline V gene, CDR1 is SEHNR and CDR2 is FQNEAQ (reference sequence). The CDR3 length is 14 residues. The CDR3 bases are TGTGCCAGCAGCTATCCTGGGGGAGGCACTGAAGCTTTCTTT. Its protein is CASSYPGGGTEAFF.

CDR3 DNA: TGTGCCAGCAGCCACGGGGGAGGGGAGTTCGGCTATGGCTACACCTTC. This codes for CASSHGGGEFGYGYTF. The chain carries TRBV3-1 (or the pseudogene TRBV3-2) and TRBJ1-2, with TRBD1 as a possible D gene (5 bases). The CDR3 runs to 16 residues. Trimming removed 3 bases from V and 4 bases from J, with 18 bases in between. Germline CDR1 reads LGHDT; CDR2 reads YNNKEL (reference sequence).

This clone was picked up a small number of times. This chain links TRBV7-9 with TRBJ2-3; weak D call: TRBD2 (6 bases). The CDR3 loop spans 11 amino acids. The germline V gene encodes CDR1 SEHNR and CDR2 FQNEAQ (reference sequence). The V and J ends lost 3 bases and 11 bases respectively, with 9 bases between them. CDR3 in amino acids: CASSLAGGQYF. In nucleotides, the CDR3 is TGTGCCAGCAGCTTGGCCGGGGGGCAGTATTTT.

The genes are TRBV6-2 or TRBV6-3 and TRBJ2-3; 7 bases map to TRBD2. Germline V CDR1 and CDR2: MNHEY, SVGEGT. J was trimmed by 2 bases and V by 2 bases; bases with no gene match: 10. The CDR3 runs to 17 residues. DNA for the CDR3: TGTGCCAGCAGTTACGCCCAACTAGCGAAGTTCACAGATACGCAGTATTTT. It specifies CASSYAQLAKFTDTQYF.

This clone was detected once. V is TRBV2 and J is TRBJ2-1, with 9 bases identical to TRBD2. The CDR3 contains 13 residues. J lost 7 bases, V lost 7 bases, and 5 bases had no gene match. CDR1 SNHLY and CDR2 FYNNEI come from the germline V gene. The CDR3 sequence is CASISGSVNEQFF. The CDR3 DNA follows: TGTGCCAGCATTAGCGGGAGTGTAAATGAGCAGTTCTTC.

The chain combines TRBV2 with TRBJ2-5; D is perhaps TRBD2 (6 bases). The length of the CDR3 is 17 residues. Germline loops: CDR1 SNHLY, CDR2 FYNNEI. V lost 6 bases and J 2 bases, leaving 22 bases between the germline ends. The CDR3 here is CASSAPKFSGTQETQYF. The CDR3 nucleotides read TGTGCCAGCAGCGCACCAAAATTTAGCGGTACTCAAGAGACCCAGTACTTC.

This chain connects TRBV18 to TRBJ1-3; D gene uncertain. CDR1 is KGHSH and CDR2 is LQKENI in the germline V gene. The V end was cut by 2 bases, the J end by 0 bases, with 5 bases between. The CDR3 is 14 amino acids. The CDR3 spells CASSPSSSGNTIYF. CDR3 coding DNA: TGTGCCAGCTCACCATCTTCCTCTGGAAACACCATATATTTT.

The chain joins TRBV27 to TRBJ1-4, with 7 bases lining up with TRBD1. The germline V gene has CDR1 MNHEY and CDR2 SMNVEV (reference sequence). V shed 4 bases, J shed 0 bases, and the junction held 11 bases outside the gene matches. The CDR3 is 18 amino acids. The CDR3 DNA is TGTGCCAGCAGTTCCCTTACAGGGGCCTCTGCAACTAATGAAAAACTGTTTTTT. As protein: CASSSLTGASATNEKLFF.

The chain joins TRBV5-1 to TRBJ2-5; TRBD1 matches 8 bases. Germline CDR1 is SGHRS and CDR2 is YFSETQ. V trimming: 8 bases; J trimming: 5 bases; junction bases outside the gene matches: 14. The CDR3 length is 15 residues. The CDR3 region is CASETGAPGGETQYF. The CDR3 DNA reads TGCGCCAGTGAGACAGGGGCACCCGGTGGGGAGACCCAGTACTTC.

CDR3 in DNA: TGTGCCAGCAGCGGAGACTGGACAGGGGAGGGCGGGGAGCTGTTTTTT. This gives the protein CASSGDWTGEGGELFF. This chain uses TRBV9 with TRBJ2-2; 9 bases are a match to TRBD1. V was clipped by 3 bases and J by 7 bases; unmatched bases: 10. CDR1 is SGDLS and CDR2 is YYNGEE in the germline V gene. This CDR3 contains 16 residues.

The rearrangement uses TRBV4-3 and TRBJ1-2, with 9 bases identical to TRBD1. CDR1 LGHNA and CDR2 YSLEER come from the germline V gene. Trimming took 2 bases from V and 4 from J; bases not matched to a gene: 5. The CDR3 is 15 amino acids. This CDR3 is CASSQLTGGGYGYTF. The CDR3, as DNA: TGCGCCAGCAGCCAACTCACAGGGGGCGGCTATGGCTACACCTTC.

The chain carries TRBV9 and TRBJ1-2, with 7 bases lining up with TRBD1. Germline CDR1 and CDR2: SGDLS and YYNGEE. V lost 1 base to trimming and J lost 0 bases; unmatched junction nucleotides: 3. This CDR3 has 15 amino acids. The CDR3 loop is CASSVSGGTNYGYTF. CDR3 DNA sequence: TGTGCCAGCAGCGTATCAGGGGGGACTAACTATGGCTACACCTTC.

CDR3 nucleotide sequence: TGTGCCAGCAGCTTGAAGTTCGGAGGGGGCTACACCGGGGAGCTGTTTTTT. As protein: CASSLKFGGGYTGELFF. The chain combines TRBV5-8 with TRBJ2-2; D may be TRBD1 (7 bases). The length of the CDR3 is 17 residues. V was pared by 1 base and J by 3 bases, with 16 bases between. Germline V gene data show CDR1 as SGHTS and CDR2 as YDEGEE. Complete variable domain (other parts from reference TRBV5-8 and TRBJ2-2): EAGVTQSPTHLIKTRGQQATLRCSPISGHTSVYWYQQALGLGLQFLLWYDEGEERNRGNFPPRFSGRQFPNYSSELNVNALELEDSALYLCASSLKFGGGYTGELFFGEGSRLTVL.

This chain uses TRBV6-2 or TRBV6-3 with TRBJ2-6; TRBD1 matches 9 bases. J lost 2 bases, V lost 6 bases, and 8 bases had no gene match. CDR1 is MNHEY, CDR2 SVGEGT, per germline. CDR3 length: 17 residues. For the CDR3, the DNA is TGTGCCAGCAGCGTACAGGGGGCGAGCGCTGGGGCCAACGTCCTGACTTTC. It specifies CASSVQGASAGANVLTF.